The entry that follows covers one T cell receptor (beta chain) sequence. Its target is not known. Time point noted: week 47, end of study. Vaccination used 300 ug of mutant IDH1 20-mer peptide per dose, with topical imiquimod. The record originates from a study of a mutant IDH1 vaccine in newly diagnosed glioma. Study observations and caveats: Immune responses induced by vaccination arose in 93.3% of the patients.

Clones were sequenced by immunoSEQ multiplex PCR, and TCRdb holds only the in-frame ones, with some missing. The table has tens of thousands of clones, 75% to 85% seen once. V lost 0 bases and J lost 7, with 13 bases in between. This CDR3 spans 14 amino acids. CDR1 SGHTA and CDR2 FQGNSA come from the germline V gene. The starting material was PBMCs, obtained from a glioma patient whose treatment included an IDH1 peptide vaccine. The sequence was obtained from a man aged 40-55 years with glioma. This chain uses TRBV7-2 with TRBJ2-7, with D unresolved. The CDR3 bases are TGTGCCAGCAGCTTAGCGCGCGGTAGTCGTGAGCAGTACTTC. Its translation is CASSLARGSREQYF.